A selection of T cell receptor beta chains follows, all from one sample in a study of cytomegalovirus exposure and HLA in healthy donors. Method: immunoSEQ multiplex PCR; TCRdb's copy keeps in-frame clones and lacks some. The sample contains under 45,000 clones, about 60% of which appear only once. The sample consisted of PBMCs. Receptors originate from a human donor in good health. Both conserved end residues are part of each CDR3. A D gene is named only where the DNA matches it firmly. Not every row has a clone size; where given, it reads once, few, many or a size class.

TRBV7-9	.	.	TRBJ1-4	CASSLAEGNEKLFF	TGTGCCAGCAGCTTAGCCGAGGGTAATGAAAAACTGTTTTTT
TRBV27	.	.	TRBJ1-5	CASSALGANQPQHF	TGTGCCAGCAGTGCTCTTGGGGCCAATCAGCCCCAGCATTTT
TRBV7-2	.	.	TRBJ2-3	CASSLTGGRVRTQYF	TGTGCCAGCAGCTTAACCGGGGGTAGGGTACGTACGCAGTATTTT
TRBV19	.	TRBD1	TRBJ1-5	CASSMKQGDQPQHF	TGTGCCAGTAGTATGAAACAGGGGGATCAGCCCCAGCATTTT
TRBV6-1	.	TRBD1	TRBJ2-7	CAISRDRGIYEQYF	TGTGCCATTTCCAGGGACAGGGGCATTTACGAGCAGTACTTC
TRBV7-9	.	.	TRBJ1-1	CASSPGTEAFF	TGTGCCAGCAGCCCCGGCACTGAAGCTTTCTTT
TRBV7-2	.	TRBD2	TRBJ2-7	CASSLRGDSYEQYF	TGTGCCAGCAGCTTGCGGGGGGACTCCTACGAGCAGTACTTC
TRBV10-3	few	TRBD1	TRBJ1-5	CAIRGQGNQPQHF	TGTGCCATCAGAGGACAGGGTAACCAGCCCCAGCATTTT
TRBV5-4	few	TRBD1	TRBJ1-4	CASSFGAGTGGRSEKLFF	TGTGCCAGCAGCTTCGGTGCCGGGACAGGGGGCAGGAGTGAAAAACTGTTTTTT
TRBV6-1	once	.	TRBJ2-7	CASSEERRAYEQYF	TGTGCCAGCAGTGAAGAAAGGAGAGCCTACGAGCAGTACTTC
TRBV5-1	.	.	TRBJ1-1	CASSPSTGNTEAFF	TGCGCCAGCAGCCCGAGTACGGGGAACACTGAAGCTTTCTTT
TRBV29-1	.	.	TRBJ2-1	CSVSSGVNNEQFF	TGCAGCGTCTCAAGCGGCGTAAACAATGAGCAGTTCTTC
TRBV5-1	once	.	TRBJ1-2	CASSLGQRGGYTF	TGCGCCAGCAGCTTGGGACAGCGGGGCGGCTACACCTTC
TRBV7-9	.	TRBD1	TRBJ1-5	CASSFTGDQPQHF	TGTGCCAGCAGCTTCACAGGGGACCAGCCCCAGCATTTT
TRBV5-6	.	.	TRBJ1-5	CASSTGRDQPQHF	TGTGCCAGCAGCACAGGACGGGATCAGCCCCAGCATTTT
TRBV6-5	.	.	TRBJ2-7	CASSYGAGYEQYF	TGTGCCAGCAGTTACGGGGCGGGATACGAGCAGTACTTC
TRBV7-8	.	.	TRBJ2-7	CASSLVGYEQYF	TGTGCCAGCAGCTTAGTCGGTTACGAGCAGTACTTC
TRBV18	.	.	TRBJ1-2	CASSPAQGDYGYTF	TGTGCCAGCTCACCAGCACAGGGAGACTATGGCTACACCTTC
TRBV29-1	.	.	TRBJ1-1	CSVYRPLNTEAFF	TGCAGCGTTTACAGGCCCTTGAACACTGAAGCTTTCTTT
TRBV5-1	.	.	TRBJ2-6	CASMVRGSGANVLTF	TGCGCCAGTATGGTAAGGGGGTCTGGGGCCAACGTCCTGACTTTC
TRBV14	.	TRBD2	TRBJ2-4	CASSQRGGGDIQYF	TGTGCCAGCAGCCAGCGGGGGGGCGGGGACATTCAGTACTTC
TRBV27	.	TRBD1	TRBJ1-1	CATVQGGGTEAFF	TGTGCCACCGTACAGGGGGGAGGAACTGAAGCTTTCTTT
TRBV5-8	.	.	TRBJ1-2	CASSLSGYSARGYTF	TGTGCCAGCAGCTTGAGCGGCTATTCGGCTCGGGGCTACACCTTC
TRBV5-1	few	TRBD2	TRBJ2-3	CASSLVFRGGASPHGDTQYF	TGCGCCAGCAGCTTGGTTTTCCGGGGGGGGGCCTCCCCCCATGGAGATACGCAGTATTTT